The 5 T cell receptor beta chains below all came from one sample that was sequenced in a study of blood T cell repertoires in COVID-19. The repertoire was sequenced with immunoSEQ multiplex PCR; TCRdb's copy has only in-frame clones and lacks some. In the table there are some 75,000 clones, more than 75% of which are singletons. Sequencing used peripheral blood. The origin of the receptors is a woman older than 75 with active or convalescent COVID-19.

This chain uses TRBV2 with TRBJ1-5; D is perhaps TRBD1 (5 bases). V dropped 7 bases and J dropped 3 bases, with 10 bases sitting between them. This CDR3 contains 13 residues. Germline CDR1 reads SNHLY; CDR2 reads FYNNEI. The CDR3 region is CASNRQHNQPQHF. The CDR3 DNA is TGTGCCAGCAACCGACAGCACAATCAGCCCCAGCATTTT.

The gene calls are TRBV6-5 and TRBJ1-1; 8 bases are shared with TRBD1. CDR3 length: 15 amino acids. The ends lost 5 bases at V and 3 bases at J; junction bases unmatched: 8. The germline CDR1 and CDR2 sequences are MNHEY and SVGAGI. The chain's CDR3 is CASSRYQQGDTEAFF. The CDR3 coding sequence is TGTGCCAGCAGTCGCTACCAACAGGGGGACACTGAAGCTTTCTTT.

Written as DNA, the CDR3 is TGCGCCAGCAGCATGACAGGGGTGCCAGATACGCAGTATTTT. Translating it yields CASSMTGVPDTQYF. The V gene is TRBV5-1, the J gene TRBJ2-3; TRBD1 agrees at 8 bases. CDR3 length: 14 residues. The V gene's germline CDR1 is SGHRS and CDR2 YFSETQ. With 4 bases clipped from V and 4 bases from J, the junction kept 5 bases outside the gene matches.

In its sample, this clone was seen once. The genes are TRBV29-1 and TRBJ2-1; 7 bases are shared with TRBD1. Germline V gene data show CDR1 as SQVTM and CDR2 as ANQGSEA. The CDR3 length is 16 residues. J gave up 4 bases and V 0 bases, and 9 bases lay outside the gene matches. This chain's CDR3 is CSVEDQGTEAYNEQFF. Written as DNA, the CDR3 is TGCAGCGTTGAAGATCAGGGGACAGAAGCTTACAATGAGCAGTTCTTC.

The chain carries TRBV19 and TRBJ1-2; no reliable D call. CDR3 size: 13 residues. Looked up from germline, CDR1 is LNHDA and CDR2 is SQIVND (reference sequence). V was pared by 7 bases and J by 2 bases, with 11 bases between. CDR3 sequence (DNA): TGTGCCAGTAACCCCATCGGGAACTATGGCTACACCTTC. The encoded protein is CASNPIGNYGYTF.